The clone carrying this TCR beta chain was recorded many times. Its antigen is still unknown. The sample originates from a study of CD8 T cells in ankylosing spondylitis. Quantitative 5'-RACE with molecular barcodes produced the TCR beta libraries. TCRdb passed the 5' RACE reads through MiXCR, listing each CDR3 protein once. Among 200,000 to 300,000 distinct CDR3 sequences, roughly 8.6% were seen once, and the ten largest hold over 6.5%. Germline V gives CDR1 SGHTA, CDR2 FQGTGA. The CDR3 covers 15 residues. The junction had 4 bases not matched to a gene; V was cut back by 2 bases and J by 8 bases. Regarding the study as a whole: One TCR beta motif, made up of under ten highly homologous variants, appeared characteristic of ankylosing spondylitis blood.

The sequenced material came from blood, either unsorted or a sorted T cell fraction (not recorded which). J is TRBJ2-1 and V is TRBV7-3; 12 bases agree with TRBD2. The sequence was collected from a male donor with ankylosing spondylitis or in good health (not recorded which). CDR3 loop: CASSLGLAGGYEQFF. As DNA, the CDR3 is TGTGCCAGCAGCTTAGGGCTAGCGGGAGGGTATGAGCAGTTCTTC.